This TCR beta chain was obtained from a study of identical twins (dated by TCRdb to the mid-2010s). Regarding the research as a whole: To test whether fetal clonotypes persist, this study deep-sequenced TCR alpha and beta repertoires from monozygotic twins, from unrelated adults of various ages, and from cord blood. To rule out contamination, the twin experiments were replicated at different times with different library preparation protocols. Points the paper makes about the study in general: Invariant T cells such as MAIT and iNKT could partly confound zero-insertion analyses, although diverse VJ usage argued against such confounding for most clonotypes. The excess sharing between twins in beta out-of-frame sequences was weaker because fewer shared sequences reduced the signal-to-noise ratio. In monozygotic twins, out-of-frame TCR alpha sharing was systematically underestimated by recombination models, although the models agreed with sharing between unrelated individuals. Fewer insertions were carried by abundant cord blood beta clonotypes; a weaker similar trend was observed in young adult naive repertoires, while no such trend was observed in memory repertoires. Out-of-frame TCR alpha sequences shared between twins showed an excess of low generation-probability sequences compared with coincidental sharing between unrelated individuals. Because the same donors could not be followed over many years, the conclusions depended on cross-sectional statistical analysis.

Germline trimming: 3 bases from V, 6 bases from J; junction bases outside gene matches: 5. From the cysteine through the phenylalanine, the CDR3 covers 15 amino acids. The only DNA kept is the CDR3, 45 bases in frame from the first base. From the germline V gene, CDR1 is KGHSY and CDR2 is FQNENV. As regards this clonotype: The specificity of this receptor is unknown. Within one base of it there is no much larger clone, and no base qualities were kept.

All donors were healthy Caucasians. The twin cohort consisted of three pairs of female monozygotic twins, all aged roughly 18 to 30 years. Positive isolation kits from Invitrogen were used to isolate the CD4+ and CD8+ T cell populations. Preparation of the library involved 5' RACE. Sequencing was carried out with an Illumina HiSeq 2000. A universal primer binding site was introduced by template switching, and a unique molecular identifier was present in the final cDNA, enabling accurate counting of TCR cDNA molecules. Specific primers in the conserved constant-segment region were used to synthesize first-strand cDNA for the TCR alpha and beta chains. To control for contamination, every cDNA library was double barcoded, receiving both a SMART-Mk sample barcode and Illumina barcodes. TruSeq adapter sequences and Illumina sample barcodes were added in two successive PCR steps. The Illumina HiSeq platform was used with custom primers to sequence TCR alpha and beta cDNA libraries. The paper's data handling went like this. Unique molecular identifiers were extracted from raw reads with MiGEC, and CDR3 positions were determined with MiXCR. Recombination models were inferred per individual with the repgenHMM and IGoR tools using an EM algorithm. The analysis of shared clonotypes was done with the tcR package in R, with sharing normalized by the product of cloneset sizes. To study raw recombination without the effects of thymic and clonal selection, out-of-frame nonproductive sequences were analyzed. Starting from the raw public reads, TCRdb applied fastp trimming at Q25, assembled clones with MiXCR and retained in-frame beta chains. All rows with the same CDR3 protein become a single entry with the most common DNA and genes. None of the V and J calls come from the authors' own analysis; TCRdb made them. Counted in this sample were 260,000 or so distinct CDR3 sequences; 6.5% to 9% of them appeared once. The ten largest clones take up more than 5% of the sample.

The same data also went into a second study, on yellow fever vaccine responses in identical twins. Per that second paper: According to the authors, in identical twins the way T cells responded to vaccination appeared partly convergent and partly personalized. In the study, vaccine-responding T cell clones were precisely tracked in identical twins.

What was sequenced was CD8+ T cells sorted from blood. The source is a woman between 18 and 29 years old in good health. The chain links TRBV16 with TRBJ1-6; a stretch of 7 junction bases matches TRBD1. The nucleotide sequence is TGTGCCAGCAGCCATACAGGGGTAGGTAATTCACCCCTCCACTTT. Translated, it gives CASSHTGVGNSPLHF.